One sample yielded the 18 T cell receptor beta chains listed below, sequenced in a study of blood T cells in healthy people across ages. With a J-beta primer mix and a sample-barcoded 5' primer, a second PCR ran about 6 to 11 cycles. Each CDR3 protein is one row after TCRdb ran MiXCR on the 5' RACE reads. This table holds about 640,000 distinct CDR3 sequences, 25% to 35% found once. Sequencing was carried out using blood. These TCRs come from a woman of 80 years or more in good health.

This chain connects TRBV10-3 to TRBJ2-5; possible D gene TRBD1, 5 bases. The length of the CDR3 is 16 residues. Trimming shortened V by 5 bases and J by 0 bases, and 16 bases separated the two germline ends. CDR1 ENHRY and CDR2 SYGVKD come from the germline V gene. In DNA, the CDR3 is TGTGCCATCAGTTCGTCGGACACCCAGTACCAAGAGACCCAGTACTTC. It is translated as CAISSSDTQYQETQYF.

The rearrangement joins TRBV7-2 to TRBJ2-3; D perhaps matches TRBD1 (5 bases). Germline loops: CDR1 SGHTA, CDR2 FQGNSA. V was trimmed by 6 bases and J by 1 base, leaving 14 bases between them. The CDR3 is 15 amino acids. DNA for the CDR3: TGTGCCAGCAGACCAGACAGTATTCGCACAGATACGCAGTATTTT. It encodes CASRPDSIRTDTQYF.

V is TRBV12-3 or TRBV12-4 and J is TRBJ2-2, with D unresolved. V lost 0 bases to trimming and J lost 1 base, with 12 bases between them. This CDR3 comprises 17 residues. This chain's CDR3 is CASSLALSGKNTGELFF. In DNA form, the CDR3 reads TGTGCCAGCAGTTTAGCGCTGAGTGGAAAGAACACCGGGGAGCTGTTTTTT.

This clonotype was observed at least ten times. The V gene is TRBV20-1, the J gene TRBJ1-5; D remains ambiguous. The CDR3 consists of 14 residues. The germline V gene has CDR1 DFQATT and CDR2 SNEGSKA (reference sequence). V lost 3 bases, J lost 0 bases, and 9 bases lay in between. The CDR3 DNA follows: TGCAGTGCTAGCGAGGGCTATAGCAATCAGCCCCAGCATTTT. Its translation is CSASEGYSNQPQHF.

DNA for the CDR3: TGTGCCAGCAGTCCCCTATGGGCAGGGGAATCATACGGCTACACCTTC. It yields the protein CASSPLWAGESYGYTF. The J gene is TRBJ1-2, the V gene TRBV6-1, with a weak D call TRBD1 (6 bases). From germline, CDR1 is MNHNS and CDR2 SASEGT. CDR3 length equals 16 residues. V was cut by 5 bases and J by 8 bases, with 24 bases left in between.

Regarding this clonotype: Possible read error: a much larger clone is one base away. V is TRBV25-1 and J is TRBJ1-2; a weak D match, TRBD1 (6 bases). CDR1 is MGHDK and CDR2 is SYGVNS in the germline V gene. V was clipped by 1 base and J by 4 bases, with 16 bases between them. The CDR3 contains 16 residues. The CDR3 bases are TGTGCCAGCAGTGAATGGGGGGGCAGGGCCGTCTATGGCTACACCTTC. Translating it yields CASSEWGGRAVYGYTF.

The sample holds a few counts of this clonotype. This rearrangement joins TRBV7-9 to TRBJ1-1; the D gene is possibly TRBD1 (5 bases). This CDR3 has 15 residues. Germline V lookup: CDR1 SEHNR, CDR2 FQNEAQ (reference sequence). Trimming pared 3 bases from V and 1 base from J, leaving 12 bases between. The DNA for the CDR3 is TGTGCCAGCAGCTTCCAGTCAGGGCCGAACACTGAAGCTTTCTTT. As protein: CASSFQSGPNTEAFF.

This clonotype was recorded at least ten times. The chain combines TRBV20-1 with TRBJ2-1; 9 bases are a match to TRBD1. After removal of 4 bases from V and 3 bases from J, the junction contained 10 bases not matched to a gene. CDR3 length equals 16 residues. The germline gives CDR1 DFQATT, CDR2 SNEGSKA (reference sequence). The CDR3 nucleotides are TGCAGTGCTACCCTCAAAGCGGGACAGGGCTACAATGAGCAGTTCTTC. Amino acid sequence: CSATLKAGQGYNEQFF.

This clonotype was observed many times. The rearrangement links TRBV18 to TRBJ2-7; D possibly uses TRBD1 or TRBD2 (5 bases each). The V and J ends lost 1 base and 3 bases respectively, with 10 bases between them. CDR3 length: 14 amino acids. The germline V gene encodes CDR1 KGHSH and CDR2 LQKENI. CDR3 sequence: CASSPQSGSYEQYF. CDR3 nucleotide sequence: TGTGCCAGCTCACCACAATCAGGGAGCTACGAGCAGTACTTC.

The V gene is TRBV6-1, the J gene TRBJ2-4; either TRBD1 or TRBD2 may supply D (5 bases each). This CDR3 comprises 15 residues. Trimming took 5 bases from V and 5 from J, leaving 16 bases between them. CDR1 MNHNS and CDR2 SASEGT come from the germline V gene. The DNA for the CDR3 is TGTGCCAGCAGTTGGACACACGGGACCCAAAACATTCAGTACTTC. Its translation: CASSWTHGTQNIQYF.

This clonotype appeared many times. The rearrangement joins TRBV11-3 to TRBJ2-1; TRBD2 aligns across 8 bases. The ends lost 5 bases at V and 9 bases at J; junction bases unmatched: 6. Looked up from germline, CDR1 is SGHNT and CDR2 is YENEEA. There are 13 residues in the CDR3. The CDR3 DNA is TGTGCCAGCAGCCCGGGGGGGGCCAGTGAGCAGTTCTTC. Amino acids: CASSPGGASEQFF.

This clonotype was seen a handful of times. The chain has TRBV7-2 and TRBJ2-7; possible D gene TRBD1, 6 bases. Deletions cut 4 bases from V and 2 bases from J, with 12 bases between. This CDR3 has 14 residues. Germline V gene data show CDR1 as SGHTA and CDR2 as FQGNSA. The CDR3 DNA sequence: TGTGCCAGCAGCTCCGACAGGTCTACCTACGAGCAGTACTTC. Protein product: CASSSDRSTYEQYF.

The V call is TRBV6-1, the J call TRBJ1-5; 10 bases line up with TRBD1. This CDR3 is built from 15 residues. Per the germline V gene, CDR1 is MNHNS and CDR2 is SASEGT. With 1 base clipped from V and 6 bases from J, the junction kept 3 bases outside the gene matches. CDR3 protein: CASSEEGQGSQPQHF. DNA of the CDR3: TGTGCCAGCAGTGAAGAGGGACAGGGGTCTCAGCCCCAGCATTTT.

Worth noting for this clonotype: A much larger clone lies one base from this, so it may be a read error. This chain links TRBV6-2 or TRBV6-3 with TRBJ1-3; 8 positions match TRBD1. The CDR3 is made up of 17 amino acids. The germline V gene encodes CDR1 MNHEY and CDR2 SVGEGT. V lost 4 bases to trimming and J lost 4 bases; unmatched junction nucleotides: 12. The CDR3 region is CASSSDLDRAHGNTIYF. Here the CDR3 DNA reads TGTGCCAGCAGTTCCGACCTGGACAGGGCCCACGGAAACACCATATATTTT.

A note on this clonotype: A much more abundant neighbour one base away suggests this may be a read error. V is TRBV7-9 and J is TRBJ2-1; 9 nucleotides line up with TRBD1. Germline V gene lookup returns CDR1 SEHNR and CDR2 FQNEAQ (reference sequence). This CDR3 is 14 amino acids long. The CDR3 DNA reads TGTGCCGGCAGCCCGGGACAGGGATGGGGTGAGCAGTTCTTC. Amino acid sequence: CAGSPGQGWGEQFF.

CDR3 amino acids: CASSLHDRGNEQFF. CDR3 DNA: TGTGCCAGCAGCTTACATGACAGGGGCAATGAGCAGTTCTTC. The genes are TRBV7-2 and TRBJ2-1; 8 bases line up with TRBD1. This CDR3 contains 14 residues. With V trimmed by 2 bases and J by 6 bases, 3 bases remained unmatched. CDR1 SGHTA and CDR2 FQGNSA come from the germline V gene. Full variable domain (remainder filled in from reference TRBV7-2 and TRBJ2-1): GAGVSQSPSNKVTEKGKDVELRCDPISGHTALYWYRQSLGQGLEFLIYFQGNSAPDKSGLPSDRFSAERTGGSVSTLTIQRTQQEDSAVYLCASSLHDRGNEQFFGPGTRLTVL.

CDR3 sequence: CASSFAGYWYGYTF. CDR3 bases: TGTGCCAGCAGTTTTGCAGGGTATTGGTATGGCTACACCTTC. The genes are TRBV28 and TRBJ1-2; possibly TRBD1 for D (5 bases). Trimming removed 3 bases from V and 5 bases from J, with 13 bases in between. Germline values: CDR1 MDHEN, CDR2 SYDVKM. The CDR3 extends over 14 amino acids.

This clonotype was counted ten times or more. The V call is TRBV11-1, the J call TRBJ2-3; 9 bases map to TRBD1. The trim removed 4 bases at V and 2 bases at J, leaving 7 bases unmatched. Germline V lookup: CDR1 SGHAT, CDR2 FQDESV (reference sequence). The CDR3 is made up of 16 amino acids. The CDR3 loop reads CASSSDRGAYTDTQYF. The CDR3 nucleotides read TGTGCCAGCAGCTCAGACAGGGGGGCCTACACAGATACGCAGTATTTT.